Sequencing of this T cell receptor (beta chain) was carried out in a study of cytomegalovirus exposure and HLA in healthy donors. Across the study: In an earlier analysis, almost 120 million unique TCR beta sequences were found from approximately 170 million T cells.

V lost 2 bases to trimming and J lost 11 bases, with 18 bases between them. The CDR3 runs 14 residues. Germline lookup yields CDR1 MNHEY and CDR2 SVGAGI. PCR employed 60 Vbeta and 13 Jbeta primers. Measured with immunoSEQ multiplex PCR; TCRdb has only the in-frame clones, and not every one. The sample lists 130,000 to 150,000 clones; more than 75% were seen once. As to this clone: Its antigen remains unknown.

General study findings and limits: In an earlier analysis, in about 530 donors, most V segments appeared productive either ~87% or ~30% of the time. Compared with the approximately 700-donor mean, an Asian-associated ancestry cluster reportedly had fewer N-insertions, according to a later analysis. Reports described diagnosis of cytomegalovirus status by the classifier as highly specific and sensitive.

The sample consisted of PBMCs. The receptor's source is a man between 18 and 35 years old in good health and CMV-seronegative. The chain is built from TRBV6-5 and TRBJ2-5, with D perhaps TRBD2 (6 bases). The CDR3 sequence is CASSYSEDTREQYF. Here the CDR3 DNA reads TGTGCCAGCAGTTACAGTGAGGACACTCGGGAGCAGTACTTC.